This T cell receptor beta chain was documented in a study of T-cell memory formation after mild COVID-19. The CDR3 length is 11 residues. The ends were cut back, 7 bases at V and 5 bases at J, with 8 bases in the middle. This clonotype was detected only a few times. Using its own MiXCR run on the 5' RACE reads, TCRdb lists one record per CDR3 protein. The repertoire consists of around 410,000 distinct CDR3 sequences, with about a quarter occurring once and the leading ten covering around 13%. Sequenced material: PBMCs or a T cell subset sorted from them (not recorded which). V and J are TRBV12-3 or TRBV12-4 and TRBJ1-1; D is unclear. The clonotype comes from an adult woman who had mild COVID-19 (a few samples of this study predate the infection). Cell type and time point are not known. The CDR3 sequence: CASTPGTEAFF. The CDR3 bases are TGTGCCAGCACCCCGGGGACTGAAGCTTTCTTT.